This entry lists 9 T cell receptor beta chains sequenced from one sample in a study of T-cell memory formation after mild COVID-19. TCRdb re-called the 5' RACE reads through MiXCR, storing one row per CDR3 protein. Of about 360,000 distinct CDR3 sequences listed, approximately 14% are singletons. The sequenced material came from PBMCs or a T cell subset sorted from them (not recorded which). These receptors originate from a man between 18 and 35 years old who had mild COVID-19 (a few samples of this study predate the infection). Cell type and time point are not known.

The chain has TRBV9 and TRBJ2-1; a possible D gene is TRBD1 (6 bases). Germline CDR1 and CDR2: SGDLS and YYNGEE. This CDR3 region has 14 residues. V shed 4 bases and J shed 4 bases, with 12 bases lying between them. CDR3 nucleotide sequence: TGTGCCAGCAGCTTGCGGACAGATTACAATGAGCAGTTCTTC. It codes for CASSLRTDYNEQFF.

Ten or more counts support this clonotype. The chain combines TRBV12-3 or TRBV12-4 with TRBJ1-1; D is possibly TRBD1 (5 bases). The ends were cut back, 4 bases at V and 4 bases at J, with 16 bases in the middle. The CDR3 is made up of 15 amino acids. CDR3 in DNA: TGTGCCAGCAGTTGGTTGGGGGGGGTCCCCACTGAAGCTTTCTTT. Translation gives CASSWLGGVPTEAFF.

In regard to this clonotype: This may be a read error, as it is one base from a much larger clone. The chain uses TRBV11-2 and TRBJ2-7, with D perhaps matching TRBD1 or TRBD2 (6 bases each). The germline V gene has CDR1 SGHAT and CDR2 FQNNGV. The CDR3 runs to 13 residues. CDR3: CASSWGAPYERYF. The DNA of the CDR3 is TGTGCCAGCAGCTGGGGGGCCCCCTACGAGCGGTACTTC.

This clonotype has ten or more counts. The gene calls are TRBV7-2 and TRBJ2-2; 8 bases map to TRBD2. Germline V gene lookup returns CDR1 SGHTA and CDR2 FQGNSA. The CDR3 length is 16 residues. V shed 5 bases and J 1 base; nucleotides not matched to a gene: 6. Here the CDR3 reads CASSRRLAGNTGELFF. CDR3 in DNA: TGTGCCAGCAGCCGTAGGCTAGCGGGGAACACCGGGGAGCTGTTTTTT.

The chain has TRBV5-6 and TRBJ2-7, with D hard to call. V was cut by 0 bases and J by 3 bases, with 10 bases left in between. CDR1 and CDR2 (germline): SGHDT, YYEEEE. CDR3 size: 14 residues. As DNA, the CDR3 is TGTGCCAGCAGCTTGGGTTCAGCCGGCTACGAGCAGTACGTC. Protein sequence: CASSLGSAGYEQYV.

The sample holds a few counts of this clonotype. The chain combines TRBV29-1 with TRBJ2-3; 14 bases align to TRBD2. This CDR3 is built from 16 residues. Germline CDR1 and CDR2: SQVTM and ANQGSEA. The chain's CDR3 is CTMRGLAGGSTDTQYF. In DNA form, the CDR3 reads TGCACCATGAGAGGACTAGCGGGGGGCAGCACAGATACGCAGTATTTT.

This clonotype has only a few counts. The rearrangement links TRBV5-1 to TRBJ2-5, with D unresolved. This CDR3 comprises 13 residues. The V gene lost 5 bases and the J gene lost 3 bases, with 11 bases spanning the gap. Germline loops: CDR1 SGHRS, CDR2 YFSETQ. As DNA, the CDR3 is TGCGCCAGCAGGGAGAACCTGGAAGAGACCCAGTACTTC. It translates to CASRENLEETQYF.

In its sample, this clonotype was seen many times. CDR3 loop: CASSELAGGLSGELFF. The CDR3 bases are TGCGCCAGCAGCGAACTCGCGGGGGGTTTATCCGGGGAGCTGTTTTTT. V and J are TRBV5-1 and TRBJ2-2; 8 nucleotides match TRBD2. From germline, CDR1 is SGHRS and CDR2 YFSETQ. Trimming at V came to 4 bases and at J to 6 bases, leaving 11 bases not matched to a gene. This CDR3 has 16 residues.

V is TRBV29-1 and J is TRBJ2-5; D unresolved. Germline V gene sequence: CDR1 SQVTM, CDR2 ANQGSEA. The CDR3 spans 11 residues. V dropped 4 bases and J dropped 3 bases, with 6 bases sitting between them. The CDR3 region is CSVVMEETQYF. The CDR3 bases are TGCAGCGTTGTAATGGAAGAGACCCAGTACTTC. Drawing the rest from reference TRBV29-1 and TRBJ2-5, the complete variable domain is SAVISQKPSRDICQRGTSLTIQCQVDSQVTMMFWYRQQPGQSLTLIATANQGSEATYESGFVIDKFPISRPNLTFSTLTVSNMSPEDSSIYLCSVVMEETQYFGPGTRLLVL.